This T cell receptor (beta chain) was sequenced in a study of control samples from healthy donors and cancer patients. This CDR3 spans 18 amino acids. Germline-derived CDR1 and CDR2 are SGDLS and YYNGEE. Trimming stripped 4 bases from V and 0 bases from J, with 17 bases between. This table comes from immunoSEQ multiplex PCR, and its TCRdb copy is limited to in-frame clones, with some not included. Of about 110,000 clones in the sample, 90% are singletons; the top ten hold roughly 4%. Material for sequencing was blood. The chain recombines TRBV9 with TRBJ1-6; D ambiguous. This receptor was taken from a human donor in good health. The donor label of this sample is uncertain. The CDR3 sequence is CASSPRDGQSSYNSPLHF. The CDR3 DNA reads as TGTGCCAGCAGCCCCCGTGACGGCCAGAGCTCCTATAATTCACCCCTCCACTTT.